This entry features one T cell receptor (beta chain) sequence. This entry is derived from a study of control samples from healthy donors and cancer patients. Clones were read by immunoSEQ multiplex PCR, and TCRdb kept only the in-frame ones, dropping some. The sample has under 200,000 clones, roughly 91% seen once; the top ten hold approximately 1.4%. The CDR3 is 13 amino acids. Germline V CDR1 and CDR2: SNHLY, FYNNEI. Trimming pared 1 base from V and 0 bases from J, leaving 3 bases between. Sequenced material: blood. The TCR originated in a woman in her twenties or thirties in good health. The gene calls are TRBV2 and TRBJ1-1; D remains ambiguous. The DNA for the CDR3 is TGTGCCAGCAGTGAAGACATGAACACTGAAGCTTTCTTT. Amino acid sequence: CASSEDMNTEAFF.